This T cell receptor (beta chain) was recovered during a study of glioma-infiltrating T cells after dendritic cell vaccination. Study details: Glioblastoma patients came from Phase I and II dendritic cell vaccination trials. General study points: TCR clonality showed no direct relationship with survival. Patients with more pretreatment TILs had longer time to progression and survival.

The V gene lost 2 bases and the J gene lost 1 base, with 5 bases spanning the gap. The CDR3 is made up of 13 amino acids. Germline V gene sequence: CDR1 LGHNT, CDR2 FRNRAP. Time point of the sample: after dendritic cell vaccination, including at tumor progression/relapse. Comments on this clone: Antigen: not known.

Assay: immunoSEQ multiplex PCR; the TCRdb copy retains only in-frame clones and omits some. The sample shows tens of thousands of clones, roughly nine tenths of them seen only once. The input for sequencing was blood, taken after dendritic cell vaccination. The TCR comes from a human donor with glioblastoma. This rearrangement joins TRBV12-5 to TRBJ1-1; D remains unclear. In DNA, the CDR3 is TGTGCTAGTGGTTTGCCACAGAACACTGAAGCTTTCTTT. This translates into CASGLPQNTEAFF.